This T cell receptor (beta chain) is drawn from a study of T cell responses to AZD1222 COVID-19 vaccine (dated by TCRdb to the early 2020s). As for the study more broadly: AZD1222 recipients whose second dose came at about 4 weeks and those whose second dose came at about 12 weeks were combined into one group, since spike-specific TCR depth and breadth did not differ between the two schedules. TCR sequencing covered over 230 trial participants: roughly 200 given two doses of AZD1222 and approximately 26 given two doses of MenACWY control vaccine. Trial participants were enrolled into age subgroups of 18-55, 56-69 and 70-plus years, which contained around 140, 26 and 57 TCR-sequenced participants, respectively.

In light of the paper, this sample's time point label describes: baseline before first vaccination. Samples from vaccinated people were obtained from the UK trials COV001 and COV002, which included a single-blind randomized controlled phase 2/3 trial of AZD1222 (ChAdOx1 nCoV-19) in healthy adults. For TCRbeta chain sequencing, PBMC samples from trial participants were taken at day 0 and at day 28 after the second dose. The CDR3 has 13 amino acids, counting the end cysteine and phenylalanine. This entry keeps only the CDR3 DNA: 39 bases, framed from base 1. V gives up 4 bases and J gives up 5 bases, and the segment between their germline ends measures 11 bases. Taken from the germline V gene, the CDR1 and CDR2 loops are SNHLY and FYNNEI. The CDR3 regions of human TCRbeta chains were analyzed by immunosequencing. The published analysis was carried out like this. TCRs in the repertoires were compared against a reference library of SARS-CoV-2-specific TCRs that had been generated with the MIRA antigen-specificity platform. Breadth was defined as the fraction of unique TCRs that were SARS-CoV-2-associated. Depth was defined as the fraction of total T cells that were SARS-CoV-2-associated. Using the MIRA data, each spike-specific TCR was assigned both to the spike region to which the TCR was reactive and to a CD4 or CD8 class. Log10-transformed breadth and depth values were compared by one-way ANOVA with Sidak's multiple comparisons tests. TCRdb carries this immuneACCESS record with in-frame sequences only. Its versions omit some clonotypes, under half of them owing to an unresolved V gene in the studies checked, with the rest unexplained. V and J calls and clone size come straight from that table; D and trimming were deduced from the DNA. The sample table holds about 100,000 clones, of which about 88% were seen once. Approximately 15% of the sample is held by the ten biggest clonotypes.

In the case of this clone: This receptor's antigen is unknown. No much larger clone is present one base from it, and per-base qualities are unavailable.

Study-level results and caveats: Vaccine-associated CD4 TCRs spanned the whole spike protein, with dominant responses in regions 160-218 and 743-854. Because no day 14 peak-response samples were available, repertoires were characterized only after the peak T cell response. Epitopes outside the regions mutated in the B.1.351 and B.1.1.7 variants were reportedly recognized by nearly half of the unique spike-specific TCRs. In the small 56-69-year group, the increase in depth fell short of significance, most likely because of low power. Participants were mostly white British and included more females than males, and it was suggested by the authors that clonal diversity may have been underestimated. Spike-specific TCR breadth and depth rose significantly after two AZD1222 doses compared with day 0 and with MenACWY recipients. Only five or six AZD1222 recipients were SARS-CoV-2 seropositive at baseline, limiting conclusions about previously exposed vaccinees.

The sequence is built from TRBV2 and TRBJ1-2; there is no confident call for the D gene. This material consisted of peripheral blood, taken on day 0 of AZD1222 vaccination. The receptor's source is an adult in good health. The DNA is TGTGCCAGCAGTGGCCGGGAACAGTATGGCTACACCTTC. This yields the protein CASSGREQYGYTF. Beyond the CDR3, the reference TRBV2 and TRBJ1-2 genes provide the residues; the full variable domain reads: EPEVTQTPSHQVTQMGQEVILRCVPISNHLYFYWYRQILGQKVEFLVSFYNNEISEKSEIFDDQFSVERPDGSNFTLKIRSTKLEDSAMYFCASSGREQYGYTFGSGTRLTVV.